The text below deals with one T cell receptor beta chain. Its matching antigen is unknown. This sample was taken from a study of CXCR3-negative and CXCR3-positive naive CD8 T cells. Broader study findings: Comparison of naive cells showed more hydrophobic TRB CDR3s in CXCR3-positive than in CXCR3-negative naive cells.

The authors prepared UMI-labeled TRB cDNA libraries by 5' RACE. TCRdb reprocessed the 5' RACE reads and keeps a single row for each CDR3 protein, giving no DNA. There are tens of thousands of distinct CDR3 sequences in the sample, with roughly 0.62% held by the top ten. Germline-derived CDR1 and CDR2 are LNHNV and YYDKDF (reference sequence). The CDR3 sequence is 17 residues long. Source material: naive CXCR3+ CD8+ T cells from blood. Stated subset: CD45RO-CCR7+CD27+CD95- naive CD8+ T cells expressing CXCR3 (TNR3+). The V gene is TRBV15, the J gene TRBJ2-2. This sequence originates from a human donor in good health. Some clones in this sample may be carry-over from other donors' samples. CDR3 sequence reads: CATSRDKGDSNTGELFF.